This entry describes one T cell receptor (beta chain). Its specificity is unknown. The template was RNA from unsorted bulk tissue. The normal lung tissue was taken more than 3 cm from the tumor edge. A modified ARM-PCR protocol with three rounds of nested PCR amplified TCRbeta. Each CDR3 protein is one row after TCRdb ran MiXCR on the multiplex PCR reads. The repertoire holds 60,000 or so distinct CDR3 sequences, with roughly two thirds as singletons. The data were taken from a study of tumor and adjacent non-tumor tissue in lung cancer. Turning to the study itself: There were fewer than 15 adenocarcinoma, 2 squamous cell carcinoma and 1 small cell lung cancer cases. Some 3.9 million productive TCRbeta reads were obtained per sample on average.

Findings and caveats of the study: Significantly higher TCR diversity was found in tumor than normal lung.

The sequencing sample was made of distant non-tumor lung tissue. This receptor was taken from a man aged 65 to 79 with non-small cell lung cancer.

The CDR3 spells CATGWVNYEQFF. DNA of the CDR3: TGTGCCACCGGGTGGGTAAACTACGAGCAGTTCTTC. The chain links TRBV10-3 to TRBJ2-7, with D hard to call. Gene TRBJ2-1 matches the end of the DNA better, so the J call may be wrong. Germline V gene sequence: CDR1 ENHRY, CDR2 SYGVKD. The CDR3 sequence is 12 residues long.